Listed below are T cell receptor beta chains from one sample, sequenced in a study of T cells in localized non-small cell lung cancer. The protocol was immunoSEQ multiplex PCR, while the TCRdb copy is restricted to in-frame clones and leaves out a portion. The data contain 75,000 to 95,000 clones, over 70% of them seen just once; the ten biggest clones take up 15% to 20%. The specimen comprised PBMCs, sampled before any cancer treatment. The source of these receptors is a man aged 35 to 69 with stage II squamous cell lung carcinoma. CDR3s include the opening cysteine and the closing phenylalanine or tryptophan. A D gene is named only where the DNA matches it firmly. Rows give clone size only sometimes, using once, few, many, or a class for an expanded clone.

cdr3_aa	cdr3_nt	clone_size	v_call	j_call	d_call
CASSFTGTSSYEQYF	TGCGCCAGCAGCTTCACGGGGACCAGCTCCTACGAGCAGTACTTC	NA	TRBV5-1	TRBJ2-7	NA
CASSLAFNVLYGYTF	TGTGCCAGCAGCTTGGCCTTCAACGTGCTCTATGGCTACACCTTC	NA	TRBV5-5	TRBJ1-2	NA
CASSYSTGSPEAFF	TGTGCCAGCAGTTACTCGACAGGCTCCCCTGAAGCTTTCTTT	NA	TRBV6-6	TRBJ1-1	NA
CASERLRGMNTEAFF	TGTGCCAGCGAACGCCTTCGGGGCATGAACACTGAAGCTTTCTTT	few	TRBV6-1	TRBJ1-1	NA
CASSLLGRVIHGYTF	TGTGCCAGCAGTTTATTGGGCAGGGTCATCCATGGCTACACCTTC	NA	TRBV28	TRBJ1-2	NA
CASSRATGTHEAFF	TGTGCCAGCAGCCGGGCAACAGGGACTCATGAAGCTTTCTTT	NA	TRBV6-5	TRBJ1-1	NA
CASSPRTYSYEQYF	TGTGCCAGCAGCCCCCGGACATATTCCTACGAGCAGTACTTC	NA	TRBV7-6	TRBJ2-7	NA
CASSFTIDQETQYF	TGCGCCAGCAGTTTCACCATAGACCAAGAGACCCAGTACTTC	NA	TRBV4-3	TRBJ2-5	NA
CASSLERGFNEKLFF	TGTGCCAGCAGCTTAGAAAGAGGGTTTAATGAAAAACTGTTTTTT	NA	TRBV11-2	TRBJ1-4	NA
CASSFKRVLLYEQYF	TGTGCCAGCAGTTTCAAAAGGGTCCTCCTCTACGAGCAGTACTTC	NA	TRBV28	TRBJ2-7	NA